A single sample is the source of the 30 T cell receptor beta chains below, sequenced in a study of shared T cell receptors in the human thymus. Assay used: immunoSEQ multiplex PCR; TCRdb lists only in-frame clones, some missing. The data show about 660,000 clones, with around nine tenths seen just once and 0.0095% to 0.013% held by the top ten. The same specimen was also included in a second study, on human thymus T cells.

Sequencing used thymocytes. The receptors originated from a boy under three years old with a congenital heart defect.

This sequence joins TRBV5-6 and TRBJ1-2; possible D gene TRBD1, 5 bases. The CDR3 sequence is 14 residues long. V was shortened by 3 bases and J by 3 bases, with 12 bases between the two germline ends. The germline V gene encodes CDR1 SGHDT and CDR2 YYEEEE. The CDR3 DNA is TGTGCCAGCAGCTCCCCTGCAGGGCACTATGGCTACACCTTC. Its protein is CASSSPAGHYGYTF.

The chain recombines TRBV11-3 with TRBJ2-1; TRBD2 matches 9 bases. Per the germline V gene, CDR1 is SGHNT and CDR2 is YENEEA. Unmatched junction bases numbered 7, after V lost 5 bases and J lost 5 bases. The CDR3 is 15 residues long. This CDR3 is CASSASGRPHNEQFF. DNA of the CDR3: TGTGCCAGCAGCGCGAGCGGGAGGCCCCACAATGAGCAGTTCTTC.

The V and J genes are TRBV19 and TRBJ1-1; maybe TRBD1 (6 bases). V lost 1 base and J 0 bases, leaving 15 bases between the germline ends. The length of the CDR3 is 17 residues. Looked up from germline, CDR1 is LNHDA and CDR2 is SQIVND (reference sequence). Here the CDR3 reads CASSIAEAGVMNTEAFF. The CDR3 DNA reads as TGTGCCAGTAGTATAGCGGAGGCAGGGGTGATGAACACTGAAGCTTTCTTT.

The rearrangement links TRBV15 to TRBJ2-1, with D tentatively TRBD2 (5 bases). Deletions cut 3 bases from V and 8 bases from J, with 11 bases between. The CDR3 loop spans 13 amino acids. Germline CDR1 is LNHNV and CDR2 is YYDKDF (reference sequence). CDR3: CATSSKRSYEQFF. The CDR3, as DNA: TGTGCCACCAGCAGTAAGCGGTCATATGAGCAGTTCTTC.

The chain employs TRBV6-1 and TRBJ2-4; no definite D call. The CDR3 extends over 17 amino acids. Germline CDR1 MNHNS, CDR2 SASEGT. Trimming left V 1 base short and J 1 base short, with 14 bases between. The CDR3 nucleotides are TGTGCCAGCAGTGAAGAGCTAGGTCGAAAGGCCAAAAACATTCAGTACTTC. Translated, it gives CASSEELGRKAKNIQYF.

The chain couples TRBV5-6 to TRBJ1-5, with 7 bases matching TRBD1. After removal of 0 bases from V and 3 bases from J, the junction contained 15 bases not matched to a gene. The CDR3 loop spans 19 amino acids. Germline V CDR1 and CDR2: SGHDT, YYEEEE. In DNA form, the CDR3 reads TGTGCCAGCAGCTTGGTTAGCGACAGGGTTGGTCTTGCCAATCAGCCCCAGCATTTT. Translating it yields CASSLVSDRVGLANQPQHF.

This clone has a handful of counts. V usage is TRBV30 and J usage is TRBJ2-1; 12 nucleotides line up with TRBD2. V dropped 1 base and J dropped 8; count of bases not matched to a gene: 9. CDR1 GTSNPN and CDR2 SVGIG come from the germline V gene (reference sequence). CDR3 length: 16 residues. The CDR3 is CAWSEGTSGRCDEQFF. DNA of the CDR3: TGTGCCTGGAGTGAGGGCACTAGCGGGAGGTGTGATGAGCAGTTCTTC. The whole variable domain, filled in from reference TRBV30 and TRBJ2-1, reads SQTIHQWPATLVQPVGSPLSLECTVEGTSNPNLYWYRQAAGRGLQLLFYSVGIGQISSEVPQNLSASRPQDRQFILSSKKLLLSDSGFYLCAWSEGTSGRCDEQFFGPGTRLTVL.

The chain recombines TRBV20-1 with TRBJ2-1; 9 nucleotides match TRBD2. Germline values: CDR1 DFQATT, CDR2 SNEGSKA (reference sequence). The CDR3 is 11 residues long. V shed 3 bases, J shed 14 bases, and the junction held 5 bases outside the gene matches. In DNA, the CDR3 is TGCAGTGCTAGTATCCAGCGGGAGGAGTTCTTC. The encoded protein is CSASIQREEFF.

The V call is TRBV18, the J call TRBJ2-7, with 9 bases identical to TRBD2. Germline V gives CDR1 KGHSH, CDR2 LQKENI. V lost 5 bases, J lost 4 bases, and 12 bases stayed unmatched. The CDR3 is 16 amino acids. As DNA, the CDR3 is TGTGCCAGCTCATCTCCGGCTAGCGGGAAGAGTTACGAGCAGTACTTC. Protein: CASSSPASGKSYEQYF.

The chain joins TRBV5-6 to TRBJ1-3; TRBD1 matches 10 bases. In germline, CDR1 is SGHDT, CDR2 YYEEEE. The ends lost 0 bases at V and 0 bases at J; junction bases unmatched: 9. CDR3 length equals 19 residues. CDR3 in DNA: TGTGCCAGCAGCTTGGCCGGGGGGACAGGGGAGCACTCTGGAAACACCATATATTTT. Translation gives CASSLAGGTGEHSGNTIYF.

Note on this clone: The sample has other DNA sequences that encode this CDR3 too. The chain combines TRBV9 with TRBJ2-1, with TRBD1 matching over 10 bases. This CDR3 spans 17 amino acids. Germline V CDR1 and CDR2: SGDLS, YYNGEE. After removal of 0 bases from V and 5 bases from J, the junction contained 8 bases not matched to a gene. This CDR3 is CASSVGPPGQGNNEQFF. CDR3 DNA: TGTGCCAGCAGCGTAGGGCCTCCGGGACAGGGGAACAATGAGCAGTTCTTC.

The count of this clone is one. The chain couples TRBV14 to TRBJ2-1; 8 bases are a match to TRBD2. The V gene end was trimmed by 4 bases and the J gene end by 5 bases; junction bases not matched to a gene: 7. CDR3 length: 15 amino acids. Germline V gene sequence: CDR1 SGHDN, CDR2 FVKESK. The CDR3: CASSPREVGNNEQFF. The CDR3, as DNA: TGTGCCAGCAGCCCGCGGGAGGTTGGGAACAATGAGCAGTTCTTC.

V and J are TRBV18 and TRBJ2-5; 9 positions match TRBD2. J lost 5 bases, V lost 3 bases, and 7 bases had no gene match. Germline CDR1 reads KGHSH; CDR2 reads LQKENI. CDR3 size: 15 residues. In DNA form, the CDR3 reads TGTGCCAGCTCACCTGTAGCGGGAGAAAGGGAGACCCAGTACTTC. The encoded protein is CASSPVAGERETQYF.

The J gene is TRBJ2-7, the V gene TRBV7-8; 13 positions match TRBD2. J was trimmed by 4 bases and V by 1 base; bases with no gene match: 7. The CDR3 consists of 17 residues. Germline lookup yields CDR1 SGHVS and CDR2 FQNEAQ. CDR3 sequence reads: CASSLDPTSGRAYEQYF. CDR3 coding DNA: TGTGCCAGCAGCTTAGACCCAACTAGCGGGAGGGCTTACGAGCAGTACTTC.

The chain recombines TRBV7-9 with TRBJ2-1; D is unresolved. Germline-derived CDR1 and CDR2 are SEHNR and FQNEAQ (reference sequence). The length of the CDR3 is 12 residues. Between the trimmed V and J ends, which lost 3 bases and 8 bases, there was a span of 8 bases. The CDR3 loop reads CASSFSSHEQFF. The DNA of the CDR3 is TGTGCCAGCAGCTTCAGTTCCCATGAGCAGTTCTTC.

V is TRBV30 and J is TRBJ1-5; 9 bases line up with TRBD1. Germline loops: CDR1 GTSNPN, CDR2 SVGIG (reference sequence). The CDR3 sequence is 17 residues long. V shed 5 bases, J shed 2 bases, and the junction held 13 bases outside the gene matches. DNA for the CDR3: TGTGCCTGGGGTGACAGGGGGAATGATAGCGGCAATCAGCCCCAGCATTTT. It specifies CAWGDRGNDSGNQPQHF.

This chain joins TRBV18 and TRBJ2-7; D unresolved. Germline values: CDR1 KGHSH, CDR2 LQKENI. Trimming shortened V by 2 bases and J by 2 bases, and 7 bases separated the two germline ends. This CDR3 is 13 amino acids long. CDR3 sequence reads: CASSPGQTYEQYF. The CDR3 DNA reads as TGTGCCAGCTCACCAGGTCAGACCTACGAGCAGTACTTC.

The chain combines TRBV6-1 with TRBJ2-7; 9 bases match TRBD2. CDR1 MNHNS and CDR2 SASEGT come from the germline V gene. The CDR3 is 18 residues long. Trimming cost V 4 bases and J 2 bases; bases outside gene matches: 15. The DNA of the CDR3 is TGTGCCAGCAGTGGTCGGCTAGCGGGGTACCGACGGGCCTACGAGCAGTACTTC. Its protein product is CASSGRLAGYRRAYEQYF.

The chain is built from TRBV6-6 and TRBJ1-2, with D unclear. Germline-derived CDR1 and CDR2 are MNHNY and SVGAGI (reference sequence). Trimming shortened V by 7 bases and J by 3 bases, and 12 bases separated the two germline ends. This CDR3 has 13 residues. This CDR3 is CASMRAADYGYTF. DNA for the CDR3: TGTGCCAGCATGAGGGCAGCTGACTATGGCTACACCTTC.

This chain links TRBV6-1 with TRBJ2-1; 13 bases line up with TRBD2. V lost 4 bases to trimming and J lost 10 bases; unmatched junction nucleotides: 7. Germline CDR1 MNHNS, CDR2 SASEGT. The CDR3 totals 15 residues. In nucleotides, the CDR3 is TGTGCCAGCAGTGGCAATCCGACTAGCGGGAGGGAGCAGTTCTTC. Its translation is CASSGNPTSGREQFF.

V is TRBV30 and J is TRBJ2-5; TRBD2 agrees at 14 bases. TRBJ2-7 explains the end of the DNA better; the J call may be wrong. The CDR3 length is 16 residues. CDR1 and CDR2 from the germline V gene are GTSNPN and SVGIG (reference sequence). In DNA, the CDR3 is TGTGCCTGGAGTGTACCGACTAGCGGGAGGGCCAACGAGCAGTACTTC. Translation: CAWSVPTSGRANEQYF.

The J gene is TRBJ2-5, the V gene TRBV19; tentative D call: TRBD1 (6 bases). Looked up from germline, CDR1 is LNHDA and CDR2 is SQIVND (reference sequence). Deletions cut 3 bases from V and 5 bases from J, with 10 bases between. This CDR3 comprises 13 residues. CDR3: CASSMGAVETQYF. CDR3 DNA: TGTGCCAGTAGTATGGGGGCAGTGGAGACCCAGTACTTC. Full variable domain (remainder filled in from reference TRBV19 and TRBJ2-5): DGGITQSPKYLFRKEGQNVTLSCEQNLNHDAMYWYRQDPGQGLRLIYYSQIVNDFQKGDIAEGYSVSREKKESFPLTVTSAQKNPTAFYLCASSMGAVETQYFGPGTRLLVL.

The rearrangement uses TRBV29-1 and TRBJ2-1, with D maybe TRBD2 (5 bases). The V gene's germline CDR1 is SQVTM and CDR2 ANQGSEA. V lost 8 bases, J lost 5 bases, and 16 bases lay in between. The CDR3 totals 13 residues. The CDR3 DNA follows: TGCAGCATACTAGTCTGGGCAAACAATGAGCAGTTCTTC. It codes for CSILVWANNEQFF.

This chain connects TRBV9 to TRBJ2-1, with TRBD2 identical over 9 bases. The CDR3 contains 16 residues. Germline V CDR1 and CDR2: SGDLS, YYNGEE. V lost 3 bases, J lost 1 base, and 5 bases stayed unmatched. The CDR3 nucleotides read TGTGCCAGCAGCGCGGGGGCGGGAGGGTCCTACAATGAGCAGTTCTTC. This gives the protein CASSAGAGGSYNEQFF.

The chain employs TRBV4-2 and TRBJ2-5; 9 bases line up with TRBD2. The J call is uncertain, as TRBJ2-7 better fits the DNA end. The CDR3 runs 18 residues. Germline CDR1 and CDR2: LGHNA and YNFKEQ. The CDR3 coding sequence is TGTGCCAGCAGCCAAGGAGTTAGCGGGAGAACCGGGTCCTACGAGCAGTACTTC. The encoded protein is CASSQGVSGRTGSYEQYF.

Details on this clone: The junction and the germline gene differ at one end; a read error may be behind it. The chain carries TRBV11-2 and TRBJ2-7; D is unresolved. Germline lookup yields CDR1 SGHAT and CDR2 FQNNGV. The length of the CDR3 is 12 residues. Written as DNA, the CDR3 is TGTGCCAGCAGCTTAGGGTCCGGAGACGAGCACTTC. As protein: CASSLGSGDEHF.

This rearrangement joins TRBV6-4 to TRBJ2-1; 14 bases match TRBD2. V lost 4 bases to trimming and J lost 10 bases; unmatched junction nucleotides: 9. The CDR3 contains 16 residues. Germline values: CDR1 MRHNA, CDR2 SNTAGT. The CDR3 is CASSVEGLAGVREQFF. The CDR3 region has the DNA TGTGCCAGCAGTGTTGAGGGACTAGCGGGAGTGAGGGAGCAGTTCTTC.

The chain links TRBV2 to TRBJ2-1; 12 bases are a match to TRBD2. Unmatched junction bases numbered 6, after V lost 6 bases and J lost 6 bases. The CDR3 has 15 residues. Germline CDR1 and CDR2: SNHLY and FYNNEI. This chain's CDR3 is CASSALAGGSNEQFF. The CDR3 region has the DNA TGTGCCAGCAGCGCTCTAGCGGGAGGGAGCAATGAGCAGTTCTTC.

The chain uses TRBV4-3 and TRBJ1-1; D not resolved. V lost 0 bases to trimming and J lost 4 bases, with 9 bases between them. The CDR3 has 14 amino acids. CDR1 is LGHNA and CDR2 is YSLEER in the germline V gene. The CDR3 loop is CASSQDPRVTEAFF. CDR3 nucleotide sequence: TGCGCCAGCAGCCAAGATCCGAGGGTCACTGAAGCTTTCTTT.

This clone came up a few times. Here the CDR3 reads CASSQTGGEDQPQHF. As DNA, the CDR3 is TGTGCCAGCAGCCAAACAGGGGGAGAGGATCAGCCCCAGCATTTT. The V gene is TRBV7-2, the J gene TRBJ1-5; TRBD1 matches at 8 bases. The CDR3 has 15 amino acids. V shed 5 bases, J shed 5 bases, and the junction held 8 bases outside the gene matches. CDR1 SGHTA and CDR2 FQGNSA come from the germline V gene. Using reference TRBV7-2 and TRBJ1-5 for the parts outside the CDR3, the full variable domain is GAGVSQSPSNKVTEKGKDVELRCDPISGHTALYWYRQSLGQGLEFLIYFQGNSAPDKSGLPSDRFSAERTGGSVSTLTIQRTQQEDSAVYLCASSQTGGEDQPQHFGDGTRLSIL.